Presented here are 26 T cell receptor beta chains from one specimen sequenced in a study of technical replicates of blood from several donors. The table came from immunoSEQ multiplex PCR; TCRdb's copy has only in-frame clones and leaves some out. The sample records 70,000 to 95,000 clones, around 93% being singletons. The sample consisted of T cells isolated from PBMCs. These TCRs come from a human donor in good health.

The chain uses TRBV5-1 and TRBJ2-7; TRBD1 aligns across 8 bases. The CDR3 is 15 amino acids. CDR1 and CDR2 (germline): SGHRS, YFSETQ. J was trimmed by 6 bases and V by 4 bases; bases with no gene match: 12. The CDR3 sequence is CASSITGQGTSEQYF. CDR3 DNA: TGCGCCAGCAGCATAACCGGACAGGGTACGAGCGAGCAGTACTTC.

The chain joins TRBV15 to TRBJ1-1; possibly TRBD1 for D (5 bases). Germline V gene lookup returns CDR1 LNHNV and CDR2 YYDKDF (reference sequence). This CDR3 is 15 amino acids long. V lost 3 bases and J lost 0, with 11 bases in between. CDR3 nucleotide sequence: TGTGCCACCAGCAGGGGGGGGATACTGAACACTGAAGCTTTCTTT. This encodes CATSRGGILNTEAFF.

This chain links TRBV5-4 with TRBJ1-1, with TRBD1 matching over 7 bases. V was clipped by 4 bases and J by 1 base; unmatched bases: 10. Per germline, CDR1 SGHNT and CDR2 YYREEE (reference sequence). This CDR3 comprises 16 residues. DNA for the CDR3: TGTGCCAGCAGCCCCGGGACAGCCGGAACGAACACTGAAGCTTTCTTT. The encoded protein is CASSPGTAGTNTEAFF. The entire variable domain, with the rest obtained from reference TRBV5-4 and TRBJ1-1, is as follows: ETGVTQSPTHLIKTRGQQVTLRCSSQSGHNTVSWYQQALGQGPQFIFQYYREEENGRGNFPPRFSGLQFPNYSSELNVNALELDDSALYLCASSPGTAGTNTEAFFGQGTRLTVV.

The V gene is TRBV19, the J gene TRBJ1-2, with TRBD1 matching 11 bases. The J segment lost 8 bases and the V segment lost 4 bases, leaving 6 bases of the junction unmatched. The CDR3 totals 14 residues. Germline V CDR1 and CDR2: LNHDA, SQIVND (reference sequence). The CDR3 DNA reads as TGTGCCAGTAGTACAGGACAGGGGGCTGAAGGCTACACCTTC. Protein product: CASSTGQGAEGYTF.

This clone is a singleton in its sample. A junction boundary mismatches the germline segment, possibly from a read error. The gene calls are TRBV5-1 and TRBJ2-5, with TRBD1 as a possible D gene (6 bases). Per germline, CDR1 SGHRS and CDR2 YFSETQ. The CDR3 spans 15 residues. The CDR3 region has the DNA TGCGCCAGCACCTTGGATGGGACATCTGAAGAGACCCAGTACTTC. Protein product: CASTLDGTSEETQYF. Combining the CDR3 with reference TRBV5-1 and TRBJ2-5 gives the whole variable domain KAGVTQTPRYLIKTRGQQVTLSCSPISGHRSVSWYQQTPGQGLQFLFEYFSETQRNKGNFPGRFSGRQFSNSRSEMNVSTLELGDSALYLCASTLDGTSEETQYFGPGTRLLVL.

In DNA form, the CDR3 reads TGTGCCAGCAGCTTTACCGGGACAGGGTCTGTGGGTGAGCAGTTCTTC. Protein sequence: CASSFTGTGSVGEQFF. V usage is TRBV5-6 and J usage is TRBJ2-1; 9 nucleotides line up with TRBD1. With V trimmed by 2 bases and J by 9 bases, 12 bases remained unmatched. From germline, CDR1 is SGHDT and CDR2 YYEEEE. This CDR3 contains 16 residues.

This clone was counted once. The V gene is TRBV4-2, the J gene TRBJ2-5; perhaps TRBD2 as D (6 bases). Trimming pared 5 bases from V and 1 base from J, leaving 8 bases between. The CDR3 length is 13 residues. CDR1 is LGHNA, CDR2 YNFKEQ, per germline. CDR3 DNA sequence: TGTGCCAGCAGCAACGGGGGCCAAGAGACCCAGTACTTC. Translation gives CASSNGGQETQYF.

The rearrangement links TRBV27 to TRBJ1-2, with D possibly matching TRBD1 (5 bases). V gave up 7 bases and J gave up 2 bases, with 20 bases separating them. The germline gives CDR1 MNHEY, CDR2 SMNVEV (reference sequence). The CDR3 is 16 amino acids. CDR3 amino acids: CASTTFVRAQNYGYTF. The CDR3 DNA reads as TGTGCCAGCACCACTTTTGTCAGGGCCCAGAACTATGGCTACACCTTC.

This chain connects TRBV11-3 to TRBJ2-7, with 8 bases fitting TRBD1. V lost 0 bases, J lost 5 bases, and 9 bases stayed unmatched. The V gene's germline CDR1 is SGHNT and CDR2 YENEEA. The CDR3 length is 16 residues. The CDR3 loop is CASSLDPRGHRDEQYF. In DNA, the CDR3 is TGTGCCAGCAGCTTAGATCCCAGGGGGCACCGGGACGAGCAGTACTTC.

The rearrangement uses TRBV6-5 and TRBJ2-5, with D perhaps TRBD2 (6 bases). Trimming stripped 0 bases from V and 0 bases from J, with 11 bases between. The CDR3 is made up of 16 amino acids. Looked up from germline, CDR1 is MNHEY and CDR2 is SVGAGI. The CDR3 loop is CASSYSSRDYQETQYF. The CDR3 nucleotides read TGTGCCAGCAGTTACTCGTCCCGGGACTACCAAGAGACCCAGTACTTC.

The chain uses TRBV9 and TRBJ1-2, with D possibly being TRBD1 (5 bases). The germline V gene has CDR1 SGDLS and CDR2 YYNGEE. The CDR3 contains 15 residues. Trimming removed 0 bases from V and 8 bases from J, with 17 bases in between. CDR3 nucleotides: TGTGCCAGCAGCGTAGGGCAGGGTAGCTTTGGGGGCTACACCTTC. It yields the protein CASSVGQGSFGGYTF.

In this sample, this clone turned up a few times. The chain couples TRBV14 to TRBJ2-7; 12 positions match TRBD2. CDR3 length: 20 residues. CDR1 is SGHDN and CDR2 is FVKESK in the germline V gene. V lost 3 bases to trimming and J lost 3 bases; unmatched junction nucleotides: 18. CDR3 sequence (DNA): TGTGCCAGCAGCCACCGCCACCTTACGACTAGCGGGAGAGCCTACTACGAGCAGTACTTC. Translating gives CASSHRHLTTSGRAYYEQYF.

The chain employs TRBV7-2 and TRBJ2-7, with D possibly being TRBD1 (6 bases). CDR1 is SGHTA and CDR2 is FQGNSA in the germline V gene. The CDR3 has 15 residues. V dropped 7 bases and J dropped 4 bases, with 20 bases sitting between them. The CDR3 DNA reads as TGTGCCAGCACCACAATGACAGGTCGTCAATACGAGCAGTACTTC. Translated, it gives CASTTMTGRQYEQYF.

This chain joins TRBV10-2 and TRBJ2-5; 9 nucleotides agree with TRBD2. The CDR3 runs 16 residues. Trimming at V came to 6 bases and at J to 2 bases, leaving 10 bases not matched to a gene. Germline-derived CDR1 and CDR2 are WSHSY and SAAADI. CDR3 DNA sequence: TGCGCCAGCAGCGGATGGAGGCTAGCGGGGCAAGAGACCCAGTACTTC. Translating it yields CASSGWRLAGQETQYF.

This sequence joins TRBV28 and TRBJ2-3, with D possibly matching TRBD2 (6 bases). This CDR3 spans 15 amino acids. Trimming cost V 2 bases and J 5 bases, with 14 bases left between them. Germline CDR1 MDHEN, CDR2 SYDVKM. Here the CDR3 reads CASSLGTHRRDTQYF. The CDR3 DNA follows: TGTGCCAGCAGTTTAGGGACTCACCGCAGAGATACGCAGTATTTT. The variable domain in full, completed from reference TRBV28 and TRBJ2-3, reads DVKVTQSSRYLVKRTGEKVFLECVQDMDHENMFWYRQDPGLGLRLIYFSYDVKMKEKGDIPEGYSVSREKKERFSLILESASTNQTSMYLCASSLGTHRRDTQYFGPGTRLTVL.

V usage is TRBV5-5 and J usage is TRBJ2-1, with 15 bases that match TRBD2. V was clipped by 5 bases and J by 5 bases; unmatched bases: 5. This CDR3 has 16 residues. CDR1 is SGHKS, CDR2 YYEKEE, per germline (reference sequence). Here the CDR3 DNA reads TGTGCCAGCAGTTGGACTAGCGGGAGGGTGAACAATGAGCAGTTCTTC. This translates into CASSWTSGRVNNEQFF.

The chain recombines TRBV11-3 with TRBJ2-5, with D possibly TRBD1 on 5 matching bases. The CDR3 is made up of 15 amino acids. Per the germline V gene, CDR1 is SGHNT and CDR2 is YENEEA. V lost 4 bases, J lost 2 bases, and 14 bases lay in between. For the CDR3, the DNA is TGTGCCAGCAGCTCGCCGTTCGACAGACAAGAGACCCAGTACTTC. It codes for CASSSPFDRQETQYF.

This sequence joins TRBV28 and TRBJ2-7; TRBD1 matches at 11 bases. CDR1 MDHEN and CDR2 SYDVKM come from the germline V gene. This CDR3 is built from 16 residues. Losses at the gene ends were 4 bases for V and 3 bases for J; bases not matched to a gene: 8. CDR3 residues: CASSSSSGTGGYEQYF. CDR3 DNA sequence: TGTGCCAGCAGTTCATCATCCGGGACAGGGGGCTACGAGCAGTACTTC. Supplemented by reference TRBV28 and TRBJ2-7, the full variable domain reads DVKVTQSSRYLVKRTGEKVFLECVQDMDHENMFWYRQDPGLGLRLIYFSYDVKMKEKGDIPEGYSVSREKKERFSLILESASTNQTSMYLCASSSSSGTGGYEQYFGPGTRLTVT.

In this sample, this clone turned up a few times. This rearrangement joins TRBV9 to TRBJ2-2, with D tentatively TRBD2 (6 bases). V shed 0 bases and J shed 0 bases, with 27 bases lying between them. Germline V gene sequence: CDR1 SGDLS, CDR2 YYNGEE. This CDR3 region has 22 residues. The CDR3 nucleotides are TGTGCCAGCAGCGTAGCTACTGGGGTCTTGCTAGCGCGAGATACGAACACCGGGGAGCTGTTTTTT. Amino acids: CASSVATGVLLARDTNTGELFF.

The rearrangement joins TRBV14 to TRBJ1-1; D gene uncertain. This CDR3 has 16 residues. Germline V gene data show CDR1 as SGHDN and CDR2 as FVKESK. Deletions cut 1 base from V and 2 bases from J, with 14 bases between. This CDR3 reads CASSQGSVQTNTEAFF. Here the CDR3 DNA reads TGTGCCAGCAGCCAAGGAAGTGTACAGACAAACACTGAAGCTTTCTTT.

The gene calls are TRBV6-6 and TRBJ2-3, with 8 nucleotides matching TRBD2. CDR1 is MNHNY and CDR2 is SVGAGI in the germline V gene (reference sequence). Trimming took 6 bases from V and 4 from J; bases not matched to a gene: 12. The CDR3 consists of 16 residues. The CDR3 sequence is CASSPTRGGFADTQYF. DNA of the CDR3: TGTGCCAGCAGCCCGACTCGCGGGGGGTTTGCAGATACGCAGTATTTT.

This chain links TRBV19 with TRBJ2-2, with 8 bases fitting TRBD1. The CDR3 runs to 16 residues. CDR1 and CDR2 (germline): LNHDA, SQIVND (reference sequence). The junction had 13 bases not matched to a gene; V was cut back by 10 bases and J by 3 bases. The CDR3 DNA is TGTGCCACCCGCCCAAGGACAGGGTCCGACACCGGGGAGCTGTTTTTT. It yields the protein CATRPRTGSDTGELFF.

This chain links TRBV7-9 with TRBJ1-4, with 8 nucleotides matching TRBD1. The CDR3 has 15 amino acids. Looked up from germline, CDR1 is SEHNR and CDR2 is FQNEAQ (reference sequence). After removal of 5 bases from V and 8 bases from J, the junction contained 10 bases not matched to a gene. CDR3 sequence: CASSTYQGAHEKLFF. The CDR3 DNA sequence: TGTGCCAGCAGCACCTATCAGGGGGCGCACGAAAAACTGTTTTTT.

The chain employs TRBV7-9 and TRBJ2-3; 9 nucleotides line up with TRBD2. The CDR3 loop spans 14 amino acids. Losses at the gene ends were 5 bases for V and 8 bases for J; bases not matched to a gene: 8. Germline CDR1 reads SEHNR; CDR2 reads FQNEAQ (reference sequence). CDR3: CASSLSGGGGTQYF. The CDR3 DNA reads TGTGCCAGCAGCCTTAGCGGGGGAGGGGGTACGCAGTATTTT.

The V and J genes are TRBV6-1 and TRBJ1-1, with TRBD1 identical over 10 bases. V dropped 4 bases and J dropped 8; count of bases not matched to a gene: 7. The germline V gene has CDR1 MNHNS and CDR2 SASEGT. This CDR3 region has 14 residues. The CDR3 sequence is CASSALTGGGEAFF. CDR3 DNA: TGTGCCAGCAGTGCCCTGACAGGGGGCGGAGAAGCTTTCTTT.

This sequence joins TRBV5-1 and TRBJ2-1, with D uncertain. The CDR3 extends over 14 amino acids. V lost 0 bases, J lost 4 bases, and 8 bases lay in between. Germline CDR1 and CDR2: SGHRS and YFSETQ. The CDR3 here is CASSLAGQYNEQFF. The DNA for the CDR3 is TGCGCCAGCAGCTTGGCTGGGCAATACAATGAGCAGTTCTTC.